This TCR beta chain was sequenced in a study of molecular identifiers for immune sequencing clone quantification. Study-wide results and limits: Barcode-sharing identical TCR molecules could underestimate highly expanded clone sizes. Detection of one spiked Jurkat cell's TCR RNA reportedly worked in 1 million or so naive cells. Beyond 20 RNA copies, clones held over 99% of effector molecules, compared with under 1% in naive cells.

MiXCR was run by TCRdb on the PCR reads, yielding one entry per CDR3 protein. In the table there are 250,000 to 350,000 distinct CDR3 sequences, roughly a fifth of which are singletons. This clonotype was picked up a small number of times. As yet, its antigen is unknown. V lost 0 bases and J lost 1, with 10 bases in between. CDR3 length: 15 amino acids. From germline, CDR1 is SGHDN and CDR2 FVKESK. The authors sorted naive CD8 T cells as CD8+CD4-CCR7+CD45RA+. The genes are TRBV14 and TRBJ2-7, with D hard to call. The receptor's source is a human donor in good health. Some libraries in this study had Jurkat cell RNA spiked in. Sequencing input: naive CD8+ T cells from blood, with Jurkat cell RNA spiked in. Subset: FACS-sorted CD8+CD4-CCR7+CD45RA+ naive T cells. The CDR3 region is CASSQDRLRSYEQYF. The CDR3 region has the DNA TGTGCCAGCAGCCAAGATCGATTAAGATCCTACGAGCAGTACTTC.